This T cell receptor beta chain was identified during a study of beta chain features in type 1 diabetes. The CDR3 runs to 15 residues. Germline CDR1 is GTSNPN and CDR2 is SVGIG (reference sequence). Losses at the gene ends were 0 bases for V and 0 bases for J; bases not matched to a gene: 2. General study points: A pattern of fewer insertions and more deletions at VDJ junctions was seen in type 1 diabetes patients. Researchers report that Type 1 diabetes patients had moderately but significantly shorter TCRB CDR3s across all four CD4+ subsets.

The authors reverse transcribed all of the isolated RNA, so sequencing captured expressed TCRB transcripts. Sequenced by immunoSEQ multiplex PCR; TCRdb stores in-frame clones only, minus some. The repertoire has 330,000 or so clones, over 9.5% of them found once; the top ten carry about 0.01%. This clone was counted a few times. Its antigen is unidentified. The receptor comes from a woman younger than 35 with type 1 diabetes. This chain connects TRBV30 to TRBJ2-3; TRBD2 matches 8 bases. Sample: naive CD4+ T cells from blood. CDR3 loop: CAWSVLAASTDTQYF. The CDR3 bases are TGTGCCTGGAGTGTACTAGCGGCTAGCACAGATACGCAGTATTTT.